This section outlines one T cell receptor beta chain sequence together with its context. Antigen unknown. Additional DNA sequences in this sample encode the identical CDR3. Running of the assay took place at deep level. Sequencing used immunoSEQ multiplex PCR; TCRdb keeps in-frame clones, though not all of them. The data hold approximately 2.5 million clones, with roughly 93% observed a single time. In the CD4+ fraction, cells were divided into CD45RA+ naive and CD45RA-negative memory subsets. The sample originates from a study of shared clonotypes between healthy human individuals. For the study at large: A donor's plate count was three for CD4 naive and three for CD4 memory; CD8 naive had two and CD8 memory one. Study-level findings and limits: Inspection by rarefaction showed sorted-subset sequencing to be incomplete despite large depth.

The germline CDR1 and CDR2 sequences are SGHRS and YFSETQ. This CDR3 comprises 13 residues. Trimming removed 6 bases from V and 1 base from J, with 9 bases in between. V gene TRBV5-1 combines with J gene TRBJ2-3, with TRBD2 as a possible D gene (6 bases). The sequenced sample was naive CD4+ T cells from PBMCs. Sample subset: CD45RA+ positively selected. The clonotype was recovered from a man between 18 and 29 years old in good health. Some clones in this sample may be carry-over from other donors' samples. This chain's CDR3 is CASTSGGTDTQYF. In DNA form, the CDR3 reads TGCGCCAGCACCTCGGGGGGCACAGATACGCAGTATTTT.